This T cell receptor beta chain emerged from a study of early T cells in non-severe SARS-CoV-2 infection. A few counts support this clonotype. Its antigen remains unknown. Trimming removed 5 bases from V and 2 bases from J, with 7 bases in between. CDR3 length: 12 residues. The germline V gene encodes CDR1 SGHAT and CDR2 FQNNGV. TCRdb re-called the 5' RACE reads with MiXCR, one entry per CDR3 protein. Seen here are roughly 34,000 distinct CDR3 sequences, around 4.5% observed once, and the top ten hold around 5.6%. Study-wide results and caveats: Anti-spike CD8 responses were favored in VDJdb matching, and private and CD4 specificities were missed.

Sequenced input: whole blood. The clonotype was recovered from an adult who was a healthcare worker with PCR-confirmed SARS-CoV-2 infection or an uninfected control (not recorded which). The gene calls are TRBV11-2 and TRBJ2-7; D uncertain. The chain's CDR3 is CASSPNPYEQYF. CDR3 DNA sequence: TGTGCCAGCAGCCCAAACCCCTACGAGCAGTACTTC.